Following are 20 T cell receptor beta chains from one sample sequenced in a study of blood T cell repertoires in COVID-19. Assay used: immunoSEQ multiplex PCR; TCRdb lists only in-frame clones, some missing. This sample yields 300,000 to 350,000 clones, of which approximately 90% are seen a single time; approximately 4.1% belongs to the top ten. Sequenced sample: PBMCs or T cells enriched from blood (not recorded which). The receptors here all came from a woman in her twenties or thirties who had been exposed to COVID-19.

The chain couples TRBV4-1 to TRBJ2-5, with 9 bases matching TRBD2. CDR1 is MGHRA, CDR2 YSYEKL, per germline. Losses at the gene ends were 1 base for V and 5 bases for J; bases not matched to a gene: 5. This CDR3 spans 15 amino acids. CDR3 bases: TGCGCCAGCAGCCAAGTTGGGACTAGCCGGGAGACCCAGTACTTC. Its protein is CASSQVGTSRETQYF.

This chain links TRBV6-2 or TRBV6-3 with TRBJ1-1, with 8 positions matching TRBD1. The germline V gene has CDR1 MNHEY and CDR2 SVGEGT. The trim removed 4 bases at V and 3 bases at J, leaving 13 bases unmatched. The length of the CDR3 is 17 residues. For the CDR3, the DNA is TGTGCCAGCAGTTCCCGAGGGAGGACAGGGTTTGACACTGAAGCTTTCTTT. Its protein product is CASSSRGRTGFDTEAFF.

The chain couples TRBV7-9 to TRBJ1-2; TRBD1 matches 8 bases. This CDR3 has 16 residues. V gave up 5 bases and J gave up 5 bases; unmatched junction bases: 13. Germline loops: CDR1 SEHNR, CDR2 FQNEAQ (reference sequence). The CDR3 region is CASSPRPDRDRYGYTF. CDR3 bases: TGTGCCAGCAGCCCACGCCCGGACAGGGATAGGTATGGCTACACCTTC.

The chain recombines TRBV5-1 with TRBJ2-3; TRBD1 agrees at 11 bases. Germline V gives CDR1 SGHRS, CDR2 YFSETQ. V was clipped by 0 bases and J by 5 bases; unmatched bases: 2. The CDR3 is 15 amino acids. In DNA form, the CDR3 reads TGCGCCAGCAGCTTGGGGACAGGGGGCAGAGATACGCAGTATTTT. Its translation is CASSLGTGGRDTQYF.

The J gene is TRBJ2-2, the V gene TRBV5-4; the match to TRBD2 covers 7 bases. CDR3 length: 14 amino acids. Trimming cost V 5 bases and J 4 bases; bases outside gene matches: 5. The V gene's germline CDR1 is SGHNT and CDR2 YYREEE (reference sequence). The CDR3 DNA is TGTGCCAGCAGGCGGTGGGGGGGCACCGGGGAGCTGTTTTTT. This encodes CASRRWGGTGELFF.

The genes are TRBV9 and TRBJ1-1; 7 nucleotides line up with TRBD1. The CDR3 spans 13 residues. The J segment lost 4 bases and the V segment lost 3 bases, leaving 3 bases of the junction unmatched. Germline-derived CDR1 and CDR2 are SGDLS and YYNGEE. In DNA, the CDR3 is TGTGCCAGCAGCGACCGACAGGGCACTGAAGCTTTCTTT. It encodes CASSDRQGTEAFF.

This clone was counted once. This chain joins TRBV5-4 and TRBJ1-2; 9 bases line up with TRBD1. With V trimmed by 0 bases and J by 6 bases, 6 bases remained unmatched. This CDR3 is 15 amino acids long. Germline values: CDR1 SGHNT, CDR2 YYREEE (reference sequence). The CDR3 region has the DNA TGTGCCAGCAGCTTGGAATACAGGGGGCGACATGGCTACACCTTC. As protein: CASSLEYRGRHGYTF. The whole variable domain, remainder taken from reference TRBV5-4 and TRBJ1-2, is ETGVTQSPTHLIKTRGQQVTLRCSSQSGHNTVSWYQQALGQGPQFIFQYYREEENGRGNFPPRFSGLQFPNYSSELNVNALELDDSALYLCASSLEYRGRHGYTFGSGTRLTVV.

This chain joins TRBV30 and TRBJ1-2, with D hard to call. The CDR3 spans 12 residues. Per germline, CDR1 GTSNPN and CDR2 SVGIG (reference sequence). DNA of the CDR3: TGTGGCAGCCTGAGGGATGTTAATGGCTACACCTTC. Encoded protein: CGSLRDVNGYTF.

This chain joins TRBV27 and TRBJ2-3; 9 bases line up with TRBD1. The CDR3 is 15 amino acids. The germline CDR1 and CDR2 sequences are MNHEY and SMNVEV (reference sequence). V shed 5 bases, J shed 3 bases, and the junction held 6 bases outside the gene matches. CDR3 nucleotide sequence: TGTGCCAGCAGTACTAACAGGGGGCCAACAGATACGCAGTATTTT. Its protein product is CASSTNRGPTDTQYF.

CDR3 amino acids: CASSVDPSGGETGELFF. For the CDR3, the DNA is TGTGCCAGCAGCGTAGATCCTAGCGGGGGGGAAACCGGGGAGCTGTTTTTT. The V and J genes are TRBV9 and TRBJ2-2; 12 nucleotides match TRBD2. The germline gives CDR1 SGDLS, CDR2 YYNGEE. The CDR3 is 17 residues long. The V gene end was trimmed by 0 bases and the J gene end by 5 bases; junction bases not matched to a gene: 5.

The rearrangement links TRBV5-1 to TRBJ2-7, with D perhaps TRBD1 (6 bases). The germline V gene encodes CDR1 SGHRS and CDR2 YFSETQ. CDR3 size: 15 residues. V gave up 1 base and J gave up 2 bases, with 13 bases separating them. The DNA of the CDR3 is TGCGCCAGCAGCTTGCGGACAGCAGATACCTACGAGCAGTACTTC. Amino acid sequence: CASSLRTADTYEQYF.

This chain connects TRBV21-1 to TRBJ2-1; the D call TRBD1 from the table was never checked on the DNA. TRBV21-1 is an annotated pseudogene. The CDR3 is 16 residues long. For the CDR3, the DNA is TGTGCCAGCAGCAGTGAAGACAGGGGGCGAGACAATGAGCAGTTCTTC. Translation: CASSSEDRGRDNEQFF.

This rearrangement joins TRBV2 to TRBJ1-2, with D maybe TRBD1 (5 bases). Trimming took 4 bases from V and 8 from J, leaving 14 bases between them. CDR1 is SNHLY, CDR2 FYNNEI, per germline. This CDR3 is built from 13 residues. The CDR3 reads CASSVGEGTGYTF. As DNA, the CDR3 is TGTGCCAGCAGTGTAGGGGAGGGGACCGGCTACACCTTC.

This chain uses TRBV27 with TRBJ2-1; perhaps TRBD1 as D (6 bases). V shed 5 bases and J shed 4 bases, with 12 bases lying between them. Germline values: CDR1 MNHEY, CDR2 SMNVEV (reference sequence). The CDR3 consists of 14 residues. CDR3 protein: CASSPGQNYNEQFF. The CDR3, as DNA: TGTGCCAGCAGTCCTGGACAGAATTACAATGAGCAGTTCTTC.

The CDR3 coding sequence is TGTGCCAGCAGCTTAGTTACAGGGGGAGGAAACACCATATATTTT. Its translation: CASSLVTGGGNTIYF. The chain is built from TRBV7-2 and TRBJ1-3; 8 nucleotides line up with TRBD1. Unmatched junction bases numbered 3, after V lost 1 base and J lost 4 bases. The CDR3 sequence is 15 residues long. In germline, CDR1 is SGHTA, CDR2 FQGNSA.

The chain has TRBV7-2 and TRBJ2-7; TRBD2 matches 10 bases. V lost 5 bases, J lost 2 bases, and 6 bases stayed unmatched. CDR3 length: 15 residues. CDR1 is SGHTA and CDR2 is FQGNSA in the germline V gene. CDR3 in DNA: TGTGCCAGCAGCCAGAGCGGGGGGGCCCCCTACGAGCAGTACTTC. Amino acid sequence: CASSQSGGAPYEQYF.

This clone was counted a single time. The rearrangement joins TRBV18 to TRBJ1-1; D is unclear. With 2 bases removed from V and 6 bases from J, the gap between germline ends came to 16 bases. The CDR3 consists of 15 residues. The germline V gene has CDR1 KGHSH and CDR2 LQKENI. In nucleotides, the CDR3 is TGTGCCAGCTCACCAGCGGGCCTCAGCGCCGCTGAAGCTTTCTTT. It codes for CASSPAGLSAAEAFF.

The gene calls are TRBV7-6 and TRBJ1-5; the D gene is possibly TRBD1 (6 bases). This CDR3 is built from 17 residues. V lost 2 bases, J lost 6 bases, and 20 bases lay in between. CDR1 and CDR2 from the germline V gene are SGHVS and FNYEAQ. The CDR3 reads CASSLLQGKYSAQPQHF. The CDR3 coding sequence is TGTGCCAGCAGCTTACTACAGGGTAAATACTCCGCTCAGCCCCAGCATTTT.

In its sample, this clone was seen once. The chain employs TRBV12-3 or TRBV12-4 and TRBJ1-2; 7 nucleotides line up with TRBD1. There are 13 residues in the CDR3. After removal of 7 bases from V and 7 bases from J, the junction contained 9 bases not matched to a gene. CDR3 amino acids: CASTLTGLGGYTF. In DNA form, the CDR3 reads TGTGCCAGCACCCTGACAGGGTTGGGTGGCTACACCTTC.

V gene TRBV19 combines with J gene TRBJ1-2; D ambiguous. This CDR3 region has 17 residues. Trimming took off 1 base at V and 0 bases at J, with 15 bases between the two ends. CDR1 is LNHDA and CDR2 is SQIVND in the germline V gene (reference sequence). DNA of the CDR3: TGTGCCAGTAGTATAGGCGCCAGGCCCATCTCTAACTATGGCTACACCTTC. Its translation is CASSIGARPISNYGYTF.